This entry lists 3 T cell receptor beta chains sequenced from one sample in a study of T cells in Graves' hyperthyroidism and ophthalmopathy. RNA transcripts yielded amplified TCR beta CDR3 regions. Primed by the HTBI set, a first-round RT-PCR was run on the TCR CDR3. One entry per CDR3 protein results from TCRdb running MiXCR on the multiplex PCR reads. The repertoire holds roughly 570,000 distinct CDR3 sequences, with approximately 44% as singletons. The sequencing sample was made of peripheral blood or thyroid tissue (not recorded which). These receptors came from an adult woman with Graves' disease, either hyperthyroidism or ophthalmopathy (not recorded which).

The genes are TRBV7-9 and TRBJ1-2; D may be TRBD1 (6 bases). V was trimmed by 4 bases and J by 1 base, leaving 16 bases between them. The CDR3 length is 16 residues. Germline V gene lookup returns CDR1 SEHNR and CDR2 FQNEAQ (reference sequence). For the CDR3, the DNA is TGTGCCAGCAGCTCTGACGGGGGGGGCAATAACTATGGCTACACCTTC. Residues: CASSSDGGGNNYGYTF. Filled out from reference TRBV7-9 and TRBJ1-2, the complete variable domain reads DTGVSQNPRHKITKRGQNVTFRCDPISEHNRLYWYRQTLGQGPEFLTYFQNEAQLEKSRLLSDRFSAERPKGSFSTLEIQRTEQGDSAMYLCASSSDGGGNNYGYTFGSGTRLTVV.

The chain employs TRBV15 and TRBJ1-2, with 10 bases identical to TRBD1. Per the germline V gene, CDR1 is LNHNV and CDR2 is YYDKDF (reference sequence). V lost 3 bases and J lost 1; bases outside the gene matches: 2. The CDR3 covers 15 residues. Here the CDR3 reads CATSRGQGNNYGYTF. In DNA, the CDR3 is TGTGCCACCAGCAGGGGACAGGGGAATAACTATGGCTACACCTTC.

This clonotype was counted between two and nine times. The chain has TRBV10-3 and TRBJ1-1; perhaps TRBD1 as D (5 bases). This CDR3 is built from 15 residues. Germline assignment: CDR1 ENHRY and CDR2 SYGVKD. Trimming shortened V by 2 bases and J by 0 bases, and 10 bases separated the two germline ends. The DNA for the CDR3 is TGTGCCATCAGTGAGGAGGGGATGATGAACACTGAAGCTTTCTTT. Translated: CAISEEGMMNTEAFF.